The 14 T cell receptor beta chains reported below all come from one sample, sequenced in a study of cytomegalovirus exposure and HLA in healthy donors. Generated by immunoSEQ multiplex PCR, the TCRdb table keeps only in-frame clones and is missing some. The table lists some 240,000 clones, about nine tenths of them singletons, with about 2% in the top ten. Source material: PBMCs. The origin of the receptors is a woman aged 18 to 35 in good health and CMV-seropositive.

The chain uses TRBV6-4 and TRBJ2-1; TRBD2 matches at 7 bases. Germline V lookup: CDR1 MRHNA, CDR2 SNTAGT. The CDR3 loop spans 14 amino acids. V lost 5 bases, J lost 1 base, and 2 bases stayed unmatched. For the CDR3, the DNA is TGTGCCAGCAGTCCTAGCGGTTCCTACAATGAGCAGTTCTTC. It is translated as CASSPSGSYNEQFF.

V and J are TRBV28 and TRBJ2-2, with D tentatively TRBD1 (6 bases). Germline V lookup: CDR1 MDHEN, CDR2 SYDVKM. The CDR3 runs 14 residues. The V gene lost 5 bases and the J gene lost 3 bases, with 10 bases spanning the gap. The CDR3 region has the DNA TGTGCCAGCAGTCTCGGACAGTACACCGGGGAGCTGTTTTTT. Translating gives CASSLGQYTGELFF.

Written as DNA, the CDR3 is TGTGCCAGCATCCAGACAGGGGACTATGGCTACACCTTC. Encoded protein: CASIQTGDYGYTF. This chain uses TRBV6-1 with TRBJ1-2; 8 positions match TRBD1. The CDR3 loop spans 13 amino acids. Germline V gene lookup returns CDR1 MNHNS and CDR2 SASEGT. With 7 bases clipped from V and 3 bases from J, the junction kept 4 bases outside the gene matches.

The chain combines TRBV6-5 with TRBJ2-5; D may be TRBD2 (6 bases). CDR3 length: 15 amino acids. Germline values: CDR1 MNHEY, CDR2 SVGAGI. The V and J ends lost 9 bases and 1 base respectively, with 18 bases between them. The DNA for the CDR3 is TGTGCCAGTAGGACGACCGGAGGGTCCCAAGAGACCCAGTACTTC. This codes for CASRTTGGSQETQYF.

The chain couples TRBV27 to TRBJ2-3, with 8 bases identical to TRBD1. This CDR3 has 13 residues. The germline V gene has CDR1 MNHEY and CDR2 SMNVEV (reference sequence). V gave up 8 bases and J gave up 7 bases; unmatched junction bases: 8. This chain's CDR3 is CASGDDRGYTQYF. The CDR3 DNA sequence: TGTGCCAGCGGGGACGACAGGGGTTATACGCAGTATTTT.

A single count supports this clone. The J gene is TRBJ2-5, the V gene TRBV7-9; D might be TRBD2 (6 bases). The V end lost 5 bases, the J end lost 0 bases, and 10 bases lay between the germline ends. The length of the CDR3 is 14 residues. CDR1 SEHNR and CDR2 FQNEAQ come from the germline V gene (reference sequence). This CDR3 is CASSRRDYQETQYF. CDR3 bases: TGTGCCAGCAGCCGCCGGGACTACCAAGAGACCCAGTACTTC.

The gene calls are TRBV6-1 and TRBJ2-3; 9 nucleotides match TRBD2. The germline gives CDR1 MNHNS, CDR2 SASEGT. The CDR3 has 17 amino acids. The V gene end was trimmed by 4 bases and the J gene end by 0 bases; junction bases not matched to a gene: 8. In DNA, the CDR3 is TGTGCCAGCAGTGGAGAGCTAGCGGGGACAAGCACAGATACGCAGTATTTT. Amino acid sequence: CASSGELAGTSTDTQYF.

The CDR3 nucleotides read TGTGCCAGCAGTGAAGCGAGGCTGACAGGGGGACGAGAAAAACTGTTTTTT. Protein: CASSEARLTGGREKLFF. The rearrangement links TRBV2 to TRBJ1-4; TRBD1 matches at 9 bases. Trimming cost V 0 bases and J 8 bases; bases outside gene matches: 10. Germline CDR1 and CDR2: SNHLY and FYNNEI. The CDR3 has 17 residues.

Worth noting for this clone: This sample includes further DNA sequences coding for the same CDR3. The chain uses TRBV28 and TRBJ1-5; 9 nucleotides agree with TRBD1. The germline V gene encodes CDR1 MDHEN and CDR2 SYDVKM. The junction had 2 bases not matched to a gene; V was cut back by 3 bases and J by 5 bases. The CDR3 sequence is 14 residues long. For the CDR3, the DNA is TGTGCCAGCAGTTTGGGACAGGGTGATCAGCCCCAGCATTTT. This gives the protein CASSLGQGDQPQHF.

V and J are TRBV7-9 and TRBJ1-1, with D possibly being TRBD1 (5 bases). Germline V gene data show CDR1 as SEHNR and CDR2 as FQNEAQ (reference sequence). The CDR3 spans 14 residues. With 2 bases removed from V and 1 base from J, the gap between germline ends came to 8 bases. The CDR3 loop reads CASSLPQGNTEAFF. The CDR3 nucleotides read TGTGCCAGCAGCTTACCCCAGGGGAACACTGAAGCTTTCTTT.

This clone was detected only a few times. The rearrangement links TRBV12-5 to TRBJ1-5, with D perhaps matching TRBD1 (6 bases). Trimming stripped 0 bases from V and 4 bases from J, with 22 bases between. From germline, CDR1 is LGHNT and CDR2 FRNRAP. The CDR3 is made up of 19 amino acids. In DNA form, the CDR3 reads TGTGCTAGTGGTTTGGTACCCAAGGATAGACAGGACACAAATCAGCCCCAGCATTTT. Translating it yields CASGLVPKDRQDTNQPQHF.

This clone was recorded once. CDR3 in DNA: TGTGCCAGCAGTTCACGGGTCGGGAGAGGGTACAATGAGCAGTTCTTC. It encodes CASSSRVGRGYNEQFF. J is TRBJ2-1 and V is TRBV6-6, with D perhaps matching TRBD2 (6 bases). Germline V gene sequence: CDR1 MNHNY, CDR2 SVGAGI (reference sequence). This CDR3 has 16 residues. V lost 4 bases to trimming and J lost 4 bases, with 17 bases between them.

This clone was seen only a few times. The chain links TRBV29-1 to TRBJ2-7; TRBD1 matches 7 bases. This CDR3 is built from 12 residues. Germline lookup yields CDR1 SQVTM and CDR2 ANQGSEA. The J segment lost 6 bases and the V segment lost 4 bases, leaving 6 bases of the junction unmatched. DNA for the CDR3: TGCAGCGTTGGATGGACAGGAATCGAGCAGTACTTC. This encodes CSVGWTGIEQYF.

The chain has TRBV5-1 and TRBJ1-2, with D possibly being TRBD1 (6 bases). Trimming left V 4 bases short and J 3 bases short, with 16 bases between. Germline V lookup: CDR1 SGHRS, CDR2 YFSETQ. The CDR3 length is 15 residues. CDR3 DNA sequence: TGCGCCAGCAGCCCCAGCCGGACAGAGGACTATGGCTACACCTTC. Translated, it gives CASSPSRTEDYGYTF. The variable domain in full, with the rest retrieved from reference TRBV5-1 and TRBJ1-2, is KAGVTQTPRYLIKTRGQQVTLSCSPISGHRSVSWYQQTPGQGLQFLFEYFSETQRNKGNFPGRFSGRQFSNSRSEMNVSTLELGDSALYLCASSPSRTEDYGYTFGSGTRLTVV.